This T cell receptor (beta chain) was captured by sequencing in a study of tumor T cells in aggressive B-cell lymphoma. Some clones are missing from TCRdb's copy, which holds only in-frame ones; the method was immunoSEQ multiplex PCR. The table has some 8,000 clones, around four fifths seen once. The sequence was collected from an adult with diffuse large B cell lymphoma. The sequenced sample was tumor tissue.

The DNA for the CDR3 is TGTGCCAGCAGCCCGAGGACTAGCGGGTTGTCCTACAATGAGCAGTTCTTC. Its protein product is CASSPRTSGLSYNEQFF. J is TRBJ2-1 and V is TRBV4-2; TRBD2 matches 11 bases. Germline assignment: CDR1 LGHNA and CDR2 YNFKEQ. Losses at the gene ends were 4 bases for V and 1 base for J; bases not matched to a gene: 6. CDR3 length equals 17 residues.